This T cell receptor (beta chain) was recorded in a study of T cells in Graves' hyperthyroidism and ophthalmopathy. Regions amplified from RNA transcripts were the TCR beta CDR3 regions. TCR CDR3 underwent first-round RT-PCR with the HTBI primer set. TCRdb recomputed calls from the multiplex PCR reads with MiXCR, one row per CDR3 protein. The sample carries about 680,000 distinct CDR3 sequences, approximately 36% recorded once. From germline, CDR1 is SGHTS and CDR2 YDEGEE. CDR3 length: 15 amino acids. Deletions cut 0 bases from V and 3 bases from J, with 12 bases between. Diagnosis of hyperthyroidism was new in patients aged 18 to 65, and its duration was under 2 months. Uncontrolled infection, other autoimmune disease, pregnancy or lactation disqualified patients from enrolment. Diagnostic decisions used clinical symptoms, serum thyroxine and TRAb, thyroid ultrasound and orbital computed tomography. The PBMCs were sourced from fresh peripheral blood (about 9.7 ml).

This TCR derives from a woman aged 40-49 years with Graves' hyperthyroidism. The chain has TRBV5-8 and TRBJ2-5; possibly TRBD1 for D (6 bases). The sequenced sample consisted of blood. This CDR3 reads CASSLAGTSKETQYF. CDR3 coding DNA: TGTGCCAGCAGCTTGGCCGGGACAAGTAAAGAGACCCAGTACTTC.